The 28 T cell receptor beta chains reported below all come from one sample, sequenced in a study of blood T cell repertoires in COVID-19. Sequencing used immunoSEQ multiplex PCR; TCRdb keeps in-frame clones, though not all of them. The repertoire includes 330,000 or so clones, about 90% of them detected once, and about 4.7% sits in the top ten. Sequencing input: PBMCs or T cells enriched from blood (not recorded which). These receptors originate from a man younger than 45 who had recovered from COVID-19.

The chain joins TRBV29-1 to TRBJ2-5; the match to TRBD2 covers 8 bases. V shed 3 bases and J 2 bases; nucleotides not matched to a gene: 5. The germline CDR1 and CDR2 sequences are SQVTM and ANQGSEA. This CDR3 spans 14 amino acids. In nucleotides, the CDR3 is TGCAGCGTTGACGGGGGGGCTATACAAGAGACCCAGTACTTC. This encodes CSVDGGAIQETQYF.

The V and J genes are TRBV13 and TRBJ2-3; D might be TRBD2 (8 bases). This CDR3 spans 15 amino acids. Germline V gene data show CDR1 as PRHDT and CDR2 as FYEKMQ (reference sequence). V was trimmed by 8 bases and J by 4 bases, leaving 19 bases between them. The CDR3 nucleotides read TGTGCCAGCTTAGGGGACAGCGGGGGCTCAGATACGCAGTATTTT. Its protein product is CASLGDSGGSDTQYF.

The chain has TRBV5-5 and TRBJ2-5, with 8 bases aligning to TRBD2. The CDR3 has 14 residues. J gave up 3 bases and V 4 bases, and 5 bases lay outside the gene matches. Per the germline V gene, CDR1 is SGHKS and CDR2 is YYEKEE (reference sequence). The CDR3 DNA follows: TGTGCCAGCAGCGCCGGGACTAGGGAAGAGACCCAGTACTTC. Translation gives CASSAGTREETQYF.

The CDR3 bases are TGTGCCAGCAGCCGGCCCGGGGGGGCAAACATTCAGTACTTC. This gives the protein CASSRPGGANIQYF. This rearrangement joins TRBV5-6 to TRBJ2-4, with TRBD2 matching over 8 bases. Unmatched junction bases numbered 6, after V lost 4 bases and J lost 6 bases. The CDR3 is 14 residues long. Germline CDR1 reads SGHDT; CDR2 reads YYEEEE.

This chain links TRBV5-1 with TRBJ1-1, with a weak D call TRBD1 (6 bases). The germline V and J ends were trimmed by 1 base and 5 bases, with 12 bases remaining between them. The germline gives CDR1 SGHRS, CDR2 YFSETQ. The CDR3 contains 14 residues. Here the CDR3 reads CASSLFPGETEAFF. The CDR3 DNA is TGCGCCAGCAGCTTGTTCCCAGGGGAAACTGAAGCTTTCTTT.

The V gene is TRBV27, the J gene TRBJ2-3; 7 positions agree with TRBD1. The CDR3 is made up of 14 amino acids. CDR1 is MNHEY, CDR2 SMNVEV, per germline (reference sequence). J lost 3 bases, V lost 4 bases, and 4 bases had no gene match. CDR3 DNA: TGTGCCAGCAGTTCACAGGGGTGGACAGATACGCAGTATTTT. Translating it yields CASSSQGWTDTQYF.

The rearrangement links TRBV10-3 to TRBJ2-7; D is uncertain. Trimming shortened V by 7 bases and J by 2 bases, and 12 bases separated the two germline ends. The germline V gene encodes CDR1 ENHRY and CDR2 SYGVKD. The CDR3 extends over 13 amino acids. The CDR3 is CAINSGPTYEQYF. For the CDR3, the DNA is TGTGCCATCAATTCAGGTCCTACCTACGAGCAGTACTTC.

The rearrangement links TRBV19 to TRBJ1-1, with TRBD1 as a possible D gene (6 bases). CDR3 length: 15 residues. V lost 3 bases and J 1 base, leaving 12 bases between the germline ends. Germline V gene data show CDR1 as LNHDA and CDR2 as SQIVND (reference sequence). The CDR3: CASSIAGARNTEAFF. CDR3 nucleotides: TGTGCCAGTAGTATCGCAGGGGCTCGGAACACTGAAGCTTTCTTT.

The CDR3 is CASGGLGGLTQYF. For the CDR3, the DNA is TGTGCCAGCGGGGGACTGGGAGGTTTGACCCAGTACTTC. The chain combines TRBV6-5 with TRBJ2-5, with D perhaps matching TRBD2 (6 bases). This CDR3 region has 13 residues. Deletions cut 8 bases from V and 7 bases from J, with 17 bases between. Germline CDR1 and CDR2: MNHEY and SVGAGI.

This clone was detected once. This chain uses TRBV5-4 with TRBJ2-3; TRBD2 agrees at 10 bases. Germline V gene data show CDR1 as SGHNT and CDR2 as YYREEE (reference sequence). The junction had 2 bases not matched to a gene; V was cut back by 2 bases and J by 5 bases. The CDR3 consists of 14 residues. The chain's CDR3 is CASSLLAGQDTQYF. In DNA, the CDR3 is TGTGCCAGCAGCTTACTAGCGGGGCAAGATACGCAGTATTTT. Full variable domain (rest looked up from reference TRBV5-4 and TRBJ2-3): ETGVTQSPTHLIKTRGQQVTLRCSSQSGHNTVSWYQQALGQGPQFIFQYYREEENGRGNFPPRFSGLQFPNYSSELNVNALELDDSALYLCASSLLAGQDTQYFGPGTRLTVL.

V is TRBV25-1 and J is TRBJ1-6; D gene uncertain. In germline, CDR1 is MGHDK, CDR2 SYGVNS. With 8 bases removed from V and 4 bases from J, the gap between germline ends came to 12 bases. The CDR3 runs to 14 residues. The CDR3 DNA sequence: TGTGCCAGCCACCTAGGCATTTATAATTCACCCCTCCACTTT. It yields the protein CASHLGIYNSPLHF.

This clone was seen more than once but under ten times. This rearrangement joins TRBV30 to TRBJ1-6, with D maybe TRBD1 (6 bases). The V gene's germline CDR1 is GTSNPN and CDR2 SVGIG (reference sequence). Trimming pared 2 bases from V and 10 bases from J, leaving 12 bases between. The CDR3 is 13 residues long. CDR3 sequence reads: CAWSPGVRSPLHF. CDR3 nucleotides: TGTGCCTGGAGTCCAGGGGTTCGGTCACCCCTCCACTTT.

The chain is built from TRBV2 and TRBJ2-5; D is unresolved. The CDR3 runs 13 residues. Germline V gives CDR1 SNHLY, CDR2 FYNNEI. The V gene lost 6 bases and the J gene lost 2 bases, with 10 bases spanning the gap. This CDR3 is CASRAWQQETQYF. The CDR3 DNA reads TGTGCCAGCAGGGCTTGGCAGCAAGAGACCCAGTACTTC.

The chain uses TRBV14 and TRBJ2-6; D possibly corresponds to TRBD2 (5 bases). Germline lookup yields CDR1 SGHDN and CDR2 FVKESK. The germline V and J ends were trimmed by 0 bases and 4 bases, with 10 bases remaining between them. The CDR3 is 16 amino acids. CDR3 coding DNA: TGTGCCAGCAGCCAAGAAAGAGGGCGAGGGGCCAACGTCCTGACTTTC. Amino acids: CASSQERGRGANVLTF.

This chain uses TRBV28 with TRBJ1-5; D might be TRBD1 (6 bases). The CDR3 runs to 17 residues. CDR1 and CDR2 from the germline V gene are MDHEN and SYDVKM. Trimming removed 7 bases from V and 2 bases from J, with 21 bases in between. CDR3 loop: CASTHMTGRYGNQPQHF. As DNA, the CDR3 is TGTGCCAGCACCCACATGACAGGTAGATATGGCAATCAGCCCCAGCATTTT.

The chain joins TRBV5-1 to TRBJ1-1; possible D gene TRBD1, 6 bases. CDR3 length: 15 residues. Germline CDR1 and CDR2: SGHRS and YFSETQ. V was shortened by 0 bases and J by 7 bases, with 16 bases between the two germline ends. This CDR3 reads CASSLGTQGRGEAFF. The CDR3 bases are TGCGCCAGCAGCTTGGGAACACAGGGTCGGGGTGAAGCTTTCTTT.

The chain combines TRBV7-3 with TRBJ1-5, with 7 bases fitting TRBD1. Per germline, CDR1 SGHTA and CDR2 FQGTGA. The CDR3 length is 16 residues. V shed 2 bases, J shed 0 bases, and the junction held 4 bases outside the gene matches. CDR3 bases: TGTGCCAGCAGCTTACGGGACAGTTATAGCAATCAGCCCCAGCATTTT. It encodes CASSLRDSYSNQPQHF.

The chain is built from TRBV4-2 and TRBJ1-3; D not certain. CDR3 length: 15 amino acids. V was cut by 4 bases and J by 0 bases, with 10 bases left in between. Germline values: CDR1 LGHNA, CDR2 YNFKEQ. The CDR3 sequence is CASSPHPSSGNTIYF. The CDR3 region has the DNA TGTGCCAGCAGCCCCCACCCTAGCTCTGGAAACACCATATATTTT.

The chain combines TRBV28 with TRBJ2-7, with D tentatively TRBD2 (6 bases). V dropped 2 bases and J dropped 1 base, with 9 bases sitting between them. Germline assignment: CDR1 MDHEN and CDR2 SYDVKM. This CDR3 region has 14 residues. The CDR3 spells CASSLEGGSYEQYF. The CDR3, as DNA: TGTGCCAGCAGTTTAGAGGGAGGTTCCTACGAGCAGTACTTC.

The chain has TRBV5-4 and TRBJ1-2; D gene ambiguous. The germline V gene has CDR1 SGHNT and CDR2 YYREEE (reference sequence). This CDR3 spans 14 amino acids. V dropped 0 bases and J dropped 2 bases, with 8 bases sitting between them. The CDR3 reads CASSLVTVNYGYTF. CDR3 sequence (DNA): TGTGCCAGCAGCTTGGTAACAGTGAACTATGGCTACACCTTC.

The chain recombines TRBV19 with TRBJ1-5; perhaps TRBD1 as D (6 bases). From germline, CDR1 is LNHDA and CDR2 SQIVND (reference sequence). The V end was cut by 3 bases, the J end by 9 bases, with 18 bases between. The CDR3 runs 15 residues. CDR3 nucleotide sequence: TGTGCCAGTAGTATTTCGACCACAGGGTTGAGGCCCCAGCATTTT. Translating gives CASSISTTGLRPQHF.

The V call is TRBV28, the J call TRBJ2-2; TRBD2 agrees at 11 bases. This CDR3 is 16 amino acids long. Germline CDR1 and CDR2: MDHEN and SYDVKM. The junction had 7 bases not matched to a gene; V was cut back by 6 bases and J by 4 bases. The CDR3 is CASSPRTSGRTGELFF. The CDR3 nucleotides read TGTGCCAGCAGCCCTCGGACTAGCGGGCGCACCGGGGAGCTGTTTTTT.

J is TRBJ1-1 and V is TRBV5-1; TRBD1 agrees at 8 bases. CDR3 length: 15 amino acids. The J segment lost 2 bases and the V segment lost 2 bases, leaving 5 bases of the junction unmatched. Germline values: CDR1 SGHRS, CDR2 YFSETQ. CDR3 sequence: CASSFTGTGNTEAFF. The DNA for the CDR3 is TGCGCCAGCAGCTTTACCGGGACAGGCAACACTGAAGCTTTCTTT.

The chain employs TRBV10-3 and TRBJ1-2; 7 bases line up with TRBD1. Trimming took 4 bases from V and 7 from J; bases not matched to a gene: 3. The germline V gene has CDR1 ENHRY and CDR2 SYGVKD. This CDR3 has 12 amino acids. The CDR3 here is CAISGQGGGYTF. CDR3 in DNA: TGTGCCATCAGTGGACAGGGAGGTGGCTACACCTTC.

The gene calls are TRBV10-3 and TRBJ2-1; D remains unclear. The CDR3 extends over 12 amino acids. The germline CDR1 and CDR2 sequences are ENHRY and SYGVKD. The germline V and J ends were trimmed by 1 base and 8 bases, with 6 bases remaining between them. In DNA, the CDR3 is TGTGCCATCAGTGAGTTACGGGATGAGCAGTTCTTC. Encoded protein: CAISELRDEQFF.

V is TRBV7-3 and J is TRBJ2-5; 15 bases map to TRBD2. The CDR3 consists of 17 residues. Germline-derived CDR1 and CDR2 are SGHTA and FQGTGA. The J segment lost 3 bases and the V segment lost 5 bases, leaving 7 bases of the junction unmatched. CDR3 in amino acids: CASSLGLAGGLEETQYF. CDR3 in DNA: TGTGCCAGCAGCCTGGGACTAGCGGGGGGTCTGGAAGAGACCCAGTACTTC.

The DNA for the CDR3 is TGTGCCAGTAATATGGCGGACAGTGCCTACGAGCAGTACTTC. Translating gives CASNMADSAYEQYF. The V call is TRBV19, the J call TRBJ2-7, with D possibly being TRBD1 (6 bases). The CDR3 is 14 residues long. CDR1 and CDR2 from the germline V gene are LNHDA and SQIVND (reference sequence). V was pared by 7 bases and J by 2 bases, with 15 bases between.

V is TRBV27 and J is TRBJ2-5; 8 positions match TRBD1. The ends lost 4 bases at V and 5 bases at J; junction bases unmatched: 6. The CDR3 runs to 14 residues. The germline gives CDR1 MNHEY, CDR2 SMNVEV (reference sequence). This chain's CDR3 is CASSSRQGPETQYF. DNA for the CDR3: TGTGCCAGCAGTTCCAGACAGGGGCCGGAGACCCAGTACTTC.